This passage covers 23 T cell receptor beta chains from one sample sequenced in a study of shared clonotypes between healthy human individuals. TCRdb's table, derived via immunoSEQ multiplex PCR, lists solely in-frame clones and lacks some. This table holds millions of clones, 90% to 95% found once. Sequencing input: naive CD4+ T cells sorted from blood. Indicated subset: CD45RA+ positively selected. These receptors came from a man younger than 35 in good health.

Only one count was recorded for this clone. V usage is TRBV6-5 and J usage is TRBJ2-5; 8 bases align to TRBD1. Germline CDR1 MNHEY, CDR2 SVGAGI. V dropped 9 bases and J dropped 4; count of bases not matched to a gene: 10. This CDR3 is built from 14 residues. CDR3 protein: CASTRQGWRETQYF. CDR3 bases: TGTGCCAGTACTAGACAGGGGTGGCGAGAGACCCAGTACTTC.

With regard to this clone: This may stem from a read error, because a much larger clone lies one nucleotide away. The same CDR3 is also encoded by other DNA sequences in this sample. The chain recombines TRBV5-6 with TRBJ2-7; D ambiguous. CDR1 is SGHDT and CDR2 is YYEEEE in the germline V gene. V was clipped by 2 bases and J by 0 bases, with 0 bases between them. The CDR3 loop spans 11 amino acids. The CDR3: CASSFSYEQYF. DNA for the CDR3: TGTGCCAGCAGCTTCTCCTACGAGCAGTACTTC.

The V call is TRBV19, the J call TRBJ2-7; TRBD2 aligns across 14 bases. The CDR3 loop spans 14 amino acids. CDR1 LNHDA and CDR2 SQIVND come from the germline V gene (reference sequence). Trimming removed 6 bases from V and 4 bases from J; junction bases left unmatched: 2. CDR3 sequence (DNA): TGTGCCAGTAGAAGGACTAGCGGGGGGTACGAGCAGTACTTC. The encoded protein is CASRRTSGGYEQYF.

This chain uses TRBV27 with TRBJ1-4; 7 bases match TRBD1. Trimming at V came to 4 bases and at J to 4 bases, leaving 9 bases not matched to a gene. Looked up from germline, CDR1 is MNHEY and CDR2 is SMNVEV (reference sequence). This CDR3 is built from 16 residues. As DNA, the CDR3 is TGTGCCAGCAGTTCTAAACTCAGGGGGGTTAATGAAAAACTGTTTTTT. This translates into CASSSKLRGVNEKLFF. Drawing the rest from reference TRBV27 and TRBJ1-4, the complete variable domain is EAQVTQNPRYLITVTGKKLTVTCSQNMNHEYMSWYRQDPGLGLRQIYYSMNVEVTDKGDVPEGYKVSRKEKRNFPLILESPSPNQTSLYFCASSSKLRGVNEKLFFGSGTQLSVL.

This chain uses TRBV5-1 with TRBJ1-2; D gene ambiguous. V lost 2 bases to trimming and J lost 8 bases, with 13 bases between them. The germline V gene has CDR1 SGHRS and CDR2 YFSETQ. The CDR3 is 13 residues long. The DNA for the CDR3 is TGCGCCAGCAGCTTTGCGGAGGTGGGGGGCTACACCTTC. This encodes CASSFAEVGGYTF.

Concerning this clone itself: The sample has other DNA sequences that encode this CDR3 too. This rearrangement joins TRBV7-2 to TRBJ2-2; D is unresolved. The CDR3 totals 14 residues. CDR1 SGHTA and CDR2 FQGNSA come from the germline V gene. V lost 2 bases and J lost 0, with 4 bases in between. Written as DNA, the CDR3 is TGTGCCAGCAGCTTAAGCACGAACACCGGGGAGCTGTTTTTT. Protein product: CASSLSTNTGELFF.

The chain employs TRBV6-1 and TRBJ2-3, with 8 positions matching TRBD2. V shed 6 bases and J 5 bases; nucleotides not matched to a gene: 1. Germline V gene lookup returns CDR1 MNHNS and CDR2 SASEGT. There are 12 residues in the CDR3. As DNA, the CDR3 is TGTGCCAGCAGGGGACTAGTAGATACGCAGTATTTT. Its translation: CASRGLVDTQYF.

The rearrangement joins TRBV11-2 to TRBJ2-5; D perhaps matches TRBD2 (7 bases). Germline V gene data show CDR1 as SGHAT and CDR2 as FQNNGV. The CDR3 sequence is 18 residues long. V lost 1 base, J lost 2 bases, and 20 bases lay in between. The CDR3 loop reads CASSLGGPGGLIQETQYF. CDR3 sequence (DNA): TGTGCCAGCAGCTTAGGGGGTCCCGGGGGGCTAATTCAAGAGACCCAGTACTTC.

This clone was recorded only once. The chain carries TRBV10-1 and TRBJ2-3; 11 bases agree with TRBD1. CDR3 length: 16 residues. After removal of 3 bases from V and 4 bases from J, the junction contained 6 bases not matched to a gene. Germline CDR1 reads WNHNN; CDR2 reads SYGVQD (reference sequence). The CDR3 loop reads CASSEQRTGGPDTQYF. In DNA, the CDR3 is TGCGCCAGCAGTGAACAGAGGACAGGGGGCCCAGATACGCAGTATTTT.

There are a few counts of this clone. The chain employs TRBV7-9 and TRBJ1-5; no firm D call. The CDR3 sequence is 12 residues long. V lost 5 bases and J 3 bases, leaving 5 bases between the germline ends. Germline values: CDR1 SEHNR, CDR2 FQNEAQ (reference sequence). The CDR3 loop reads CASSTNNQPQHF. DNA for the CDR3: TGTGCCAGCAGCACCAACAATCAGCCCCAGCATTTT.

This clone has just a few counts. This CDR3 is also generated by other DNA sequences in the sample. V gene TRBV28 combines with J gene TRBJ1-6; TRBD1 matches at 7 bases. Germline lookup yields CDR1 MDHEN and CDR2 SYDVKM. The CDR3 consists of 14 residues. Germline trimming cut 4 bases from V and 5 bases from J; bases unmatched to any gene: 2. This CDR3 is CASSSTGHNSPLHF. In DNA form, the CDR3 reads TGTGCCAGCAGTTCGACAGGGCATAATTCACCCCTCCACTTT.

This clone was seen only once. V and J are TRBV5-4 and TRBJ2-7, with TRBD2 identical over 7 bases. The V segment lost 3 bases and the J segment 2 bases; nucleotides outside the gene matches: 5. From germline, CDR1 is SGHNT and CDR2 YYREEE (reference sequence). The CDR3 contains 14 residues. DNA of the CDR3: TGTGCCAGCAGCTGGGGGGGGAAACCCTACGAGCAGTACTTC. It codes for CASSWGGKPYEQYF.

The chain links TRBV5-1 to TRBJ1-4; D ambiguous. Germline V gene lookup returns CDR1 SGHRS and CDR2 YFSETQ. Between the trimmed V and J ends, which lost 0 bases and 3 bases, there was a span of 12 bases. This CDR3 is 16 amino acids long. This CDR3 is CASSLEGGSSNEKLFF. In DNA form, the CDR3 reads TGCGCCAGCAGCTTGGAGGGCGGCAGCTCTAATGAAAAACTGTTTTTT.

The genes are TRBV14 and TRBJ1-3, with D unresolved. V was pared by 1 base and J by 0 bases, with 7 bases between. The CDR3 spans 15 residues. CDR1 and CDR2 (germline): SGHDN, FVKESK. In DNA, the CDR3 is TGTGCCAGCAGCCAAGTTGGAGGCTCTGGAAACACCATATATTTT. It translates to CASSQVGGSGNTIYF.

The chain recombines TRBV5-1 with TRBJ1-1; maybe TRBD1 (5 bases). The CDR3 contains 16 residues. The V gene's germline CDR1 is SGHRS and CDR2 YFSETQ. V dropped 0 bases and J dropped 4 bases, with 16 bases sitting between them. Here the CDR3 DNA reads TGCGCCAGCAGCTTGGGATCAGGGTGGGGTAGCACTGAAGCTTTCTTT. This translates into CASSLGSGWGSTEAFF.

This chain joins TRBV19 and TRBJ1-5, with D possibly TRBD1 on 5 matching bases. Germline CDR1 reads LNHDA; CDR2 reads SQIVND (reference sequence). V dropped 5 bases and J dropped 2 bases, with 13 bases sitting between them. This CDR3 is 15 amino acids long. The CDR3 region has the DNA TGTGCCAGTAGTTCTGGGTTGGGGGGCAATCAGCCCCAGCATTTT. The encoded protein is CASSSGLGGNQPQHF.

This clone is a singleton in its sample. Other DNA sequences from this sample encode an identical CDR3 as well. This chain connects TRBV30 to TRBJ2-7; D unclear. Germline lookup yields CDR1 GTSNPN and CDR2 SVGIG (reference sequence). V shed 3 bases and J shed 1 base, with 4 bases lying between them. CDR3 length equals 11 residues. The DNA of the CDR3 is TGTGCCTGGAGGGAATCCTACGAGCAGTACTTC. This sequence encodes CAWRESYEQYF.

In the case of this clone: The same CDR3 can be traced to other DNA sequences in this sample. The chain carries TRBV28 and TRBJ2-3; the D gene could be TRBD1 or TRBD2 (5 bases each). The germline V and J ends were trimmed by 8 bases and 0 bases, with 9 bases remaining between them. This CDR3 comprises 13 residues. Germline V gene sequence: CDR1 MDHEN, CDR2 SYDVKM. The CDR3: CASREGSTDTQYF. CDR3 DNA sequence: TGTGCCAGCCGCGAGGGGAGCACAGATACGCAGTATTTT.

This clone was observed a single time. The CDR3 sequence: CAWSVQGWNTIYF. The CDR3 region has the DNA TGTGCCTGGAGTGTACAGGGGTGGAACACCATATATTTT. This rearrangement joins TRBV30 to TRBJ1-3; 7 positions agree with TRBD1. Germline loops: CDR1 GTSNPN, CDR2 SVGIG (reference sequence). Trimming took 0 bases from V and 7 from J; bases not matched to a gene: 3. The CDR3 is 13 amino acids.

This chain joins TRBV6-5 and TRBJ2-2, with 10 positions matching TRBD2. Germline values: CDR1 MNHEY, CDR2 SVGAGI. This CDR3 has 15 residues. V was clipped by 6 bases and J by 4 bases; unmatched bases: 5. This chain's CDR3 is CASSRLAGFTGELFF. CDR3 coding DNA: TGTGCCAGCAGCCGACTAGCGGGCTTCACCGGGGAGCTGTTTTTT.

The genes are TRBV5-1 and TRBJ2-5; D is ambiguous. Per the germline V gene, CDR1 is SGHRS and CDR2 is YFSETQ. V dropped 0 bases and J dropped 0 bases, with 12 bases sitting between them. CDR3 length: 16 residues. This CDR3 reads CASSLGGVINQETQYF. For the CDR3, the DNA is TGCGCCAGCAGCTTGGGTGGGGTTATTAACCAAGAGACCCAGTACTTC.

The rearrangement uses TRBV11-2 and TRBJ1-6; 8 nucleotides line up with TRBD1. The CDR3 loop spans 18 amino acids. Looked up from germline, CDR1 is SGHAT and CDR2 is FQNNGV. V shed 3 bases, J shed 0 bases, and the junction held 7 bases outside the gene matches. As DNA, the CDR3 is TGTGCCAGCAGCTTGAGACAGGGGTCCAGCTCCTATAATTCACCCCTCCACTTT. Protein sequence: CASSLRQGSSSYNSPLHF.

CDR3 protein: CATLADTSYEQYF. For the CDR3, the DNA is TGTGCCACCCTGGCGGATACCTCCTACGAGCAGTACTTC. V usage is TRBV10-3 and J usage is TRBJ2-7; D is undetermined. Germline-derived CDR1 and CDR2 are ENHRY and SYGVKD. This CDR3 is built from 13 residues. The V end lost 10 bases, the J end lost 0 bases, and 13 bases lay between the germline ends.